What follows are 8 T cell receptor beta chains derived from one specimen sequenced in a study of blood T cell repertoires in COVID-19. Clones were sequenced by immunoSEQ multiplex PCR, and TCRdb holds only the in-frame ones, with some missing. The sample records more than 250,000 clones, almost 85% being singletons. What was sequenced was peripheral blood. The receptor set was obtained from a man aged 50-59 years with active or convalescent COVID-19.

This clone occurred a few times. The chain carries TRBV2 and TRBJ1-6; D is unresolved. Germline assignment: CDR1 SNHLY and CDR2 FYNNEI. CDR3 size: 15 residues. Deletions cut 4 bases from V and 10 bases from J, with 17 bases between. CDR3 region: CASSGPEAVTSPLHF. The DNA for the CDR3 is TGTGCCAGCAGTGGCCCAGAGGCGGTAACGTCACCCCTCCACTTT. Complete variable domain (other parts from reference TRBV2 and TRBJ1-6): EPEVTQTPSHQVTQMGQEVILRCVPISNHLYFYWYRQILGQKVEFLVSFYNNEISEKSEIFDDQFSVERPDGSNFTLKIRSTKLEDSAMYFCASSGPEAVTSPLHFGNGTRLTVT.

This rearrangement joins TRBV3-1 (or the pseudogene TRBV3-2) to TRBJ1-3; D remains ambiguous. Trimming stripped 1 base from V and 2 bases from J, with 9 bases between. The CDR3 consists of 15 residues. Per germline, CDR1 LGHDT and CDR2 YNNKEL (reference sequence). CDR3 coding DNA: TGTGCCAGCAGCCAAGGGAGGGTGGCTGGAAACACCATATATTTT. Translation: CASSQGRVAGNTIYF.

This chain joins TRBV6-6 and TRBJ2-1; D is unresolved. Germline V lookup: CDR1 MNHNY, CDR2 SVGAGI (reference sequence). The CDR3 totals 16 residues. V lost 7 bases, J lost 5 bases, and 21 bases lay in between. This CDR3 is CASTRRDSQVDNEQFF. The CDR3 DNA sequence: TGTGCCAGCACCCGACGCGACTCCCAAGTTGACAATGAGCAGTTCTTC.

As to this clone: The same CDR3 is also encoded by other DNA sequences in this sample. V gene TRBV7-2 combines with J gene TRBJ2-7; D may be TRBD2 (5 bases). V lost 4 bases to trimming and J lost 0 bases, with 7 bases between them. Looked up from germline, CDR1 is SGHTA and CDR2 is FQGNSA. The CDR3 extends over 13 amino acids. The CDR3 sequence: CASSSRDSYEQYF. The CDR3 coding sequence is TGTGCCAGCAGCTCCCGGGACTCCTACGAGCAGTACTTC.

V usage is TRBV5-1 and J usage is TRBJ2-5; weak D call: TRBD1 (5 bases). V lost 4 bases and J lost 3, with 10 bases in between. Looked up from germline, CDR1 is SGHRS and CDR2 is YFSETQ. CDR3 length equals 13 residues. The DNA for the CDR3 is TGCGCCAGCAGCCCGACAGCCGAAGAGACCCAGTACTTC. It yields the protein CASSPTAEETQYF.

J is TRBJ2-5 and V is TRBV7-9; 12 bases align to TRBD2. The CDR3 runs 14 residues. The ends lost 5 bases at V and 4 bases at J; junction bases unmatched: 2. In germline, CDR1 is SEHNR, CDR2 FQNEAQ (reference sequence). Here the CDR3 DNA reads TGTGCCAGCAGCCTGACTAGCGGGAGAGAGACCCAGTACTTC. Its protein product is CASSLTSGRETQYF.

This clone was seen just once. The chain joins TRBV9 to TRBJ2-3; D is possibly TRBD2 (6 bases). CDR1 is SGDLS, CDR2 YYNGEE, per germline. CDR3 length: 14 amino acids. Trimming took 3 bases from V and 4 from J, leaving 12 bases between them. The chain's CDR3 is CASSGQGGPDTQYF. Here the CDR3 DNA reads TGTGCCAGCAGCGGACAAGGAGGGCCAGATACGCAGTATTTT.

The gene calls are TRBV27 and TRBJ2-1, with TRBD2 identical over 7 bases. J gave up 3 bases and V 10 bases, and 9 bases lay outside the gene matches. Germline V CDR1 and CDR2: MNHEY, SMNVEV (reference sequence). The CDR3 sequence is 14 residues long. The CDR3 is CATTAGRRYNEQFF. CDR3 bases: TGTGCCACAACAGCGGGACGACGCTACAATGAGCAGTTCTTC.